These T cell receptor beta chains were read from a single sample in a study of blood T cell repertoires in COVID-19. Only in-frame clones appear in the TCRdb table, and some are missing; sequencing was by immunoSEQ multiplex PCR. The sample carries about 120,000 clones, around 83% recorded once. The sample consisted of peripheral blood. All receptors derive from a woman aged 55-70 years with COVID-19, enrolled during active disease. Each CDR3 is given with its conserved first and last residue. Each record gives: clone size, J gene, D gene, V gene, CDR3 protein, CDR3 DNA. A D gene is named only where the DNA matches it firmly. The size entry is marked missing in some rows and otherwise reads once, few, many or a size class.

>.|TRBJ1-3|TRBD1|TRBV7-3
CASSSGTAPSGNTIYF
TGTGCCAGCAGCTCCGGGACAGCACCATCTGGAAACACCATATATTTT
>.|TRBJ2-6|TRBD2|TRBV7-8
CASSPRLAGVGANVLTF
TGTGCCAGCAGCCCCCGACTAGCGGGGGTCGGGGCCAACGTCCTGACTTTC
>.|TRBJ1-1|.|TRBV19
CASKGGGTEAFF
TGTGCCAGTAAGGGAGGGGGCACTGAAGCTTTCTTT
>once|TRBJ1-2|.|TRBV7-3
CASSPQEGFGYTF
TGTGCCAGCAGCCCCCAGGAGGGCTTTGGCTACACCTTC
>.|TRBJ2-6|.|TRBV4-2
CASSPQRAGANVLTF
TGTGCCAGCAGCCCCCAGAGAGCGGGGGCCAACGTCCTGACTTTC
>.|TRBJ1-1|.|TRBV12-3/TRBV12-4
CASSPDTSEAFF
TGTGCCAGCAGTCCCGACACGTCTGAAGCTTTCTTT
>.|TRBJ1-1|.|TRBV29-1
CSVVTRLGTEAFF
TGCAGCGTTGTTACTAGGCTAGGCACTGAAGCTTTCTTT
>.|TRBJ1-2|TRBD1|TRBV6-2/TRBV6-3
CASSGFRQGVHTF
TGTGCCAGCAGTGGCTTTAGACAGGGCGTACACACCTTC
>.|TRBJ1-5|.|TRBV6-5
CASSRSPEQPQHF
TGTGCCAGCAGTAGGAGCCCTGAACAGCCCCAGCATTTT
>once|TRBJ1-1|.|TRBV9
CASSVEELGSGEFNTEAFF
TGTGCCAGCAGCGTAGAAGAGTTGGGGTCAGGGGAGTTTAACACTGAAGCTTTCTTT
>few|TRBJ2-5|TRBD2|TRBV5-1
CASSFSVGGRKETQYF
TGCGCCAGCAGCTTTTCCGTCGGGGGGAGGAAAGAGACCCAGTACTTC
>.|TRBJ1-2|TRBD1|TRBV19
CASSIWDRGGYTF
TGTGCCAGTAGTATCTGGGACAGGGGAGGCTACACCTTC
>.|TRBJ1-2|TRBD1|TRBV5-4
CASSLGQGIYGYTF
TGTGCCAGCAGCCTGGGACAGGGGATCTATGGCTACACCTTC
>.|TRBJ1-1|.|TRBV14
CASSRILEGEAFF
TGTGCCAGCAGCCGGATTCTAGAAGGTGAAGCTTTCTTT
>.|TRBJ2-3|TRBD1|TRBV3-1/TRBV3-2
CASSQQGADTQYF
TGTGCCAGCAGCCAACAGGGGGCAGATACGCAGTATTTT
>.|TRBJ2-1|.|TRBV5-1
CASSLVLNEQFF
TGCGCCAGCAGCTTGGTTCTGAATGAGCAGTTCTTC
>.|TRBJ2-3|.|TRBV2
CASRVLARYGTDTQYF
TGTGCCAGCAGGGTACTAGCTAGATATGGCACAGATACGCAGTATTTT
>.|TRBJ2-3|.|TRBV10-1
CASSDAGAVTDTQYF
TGCGCCAGCAGTGACGCGGGGGCAGTGACAGATACGCAGTATTTT
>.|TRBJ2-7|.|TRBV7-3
CASSFSISAVLNQGEQYF
TGTGCCAGCAGCTTTTCTATCTCGGCAGTTCTCAATCAGGGCGAGCAGTACTTC
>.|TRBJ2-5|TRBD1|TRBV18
CASSPGTGGRQETQYF
TGTGCCAGCTCACCCGGGACAGGGGGCCGACAAGAGACCCAGTACTTC
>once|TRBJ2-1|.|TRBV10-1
CASFGLVRSTFSHEQFF
TGCGCCAGCTTCGGCTTAGTGCGGTCTACGTTTAGTCATGAGCAGTTCTTC
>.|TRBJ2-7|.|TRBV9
CASSVDEGYEQYF
TGTGCCAGCAGCGTAGATGAGGGCTACGAGCAGTACTTC
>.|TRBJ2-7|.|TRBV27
CASSLGGGSPTYEQYF
TGTGCCAGCAGTTTAGGGGGGGGCTCCCCGACCTACGAGCAGTACTTC
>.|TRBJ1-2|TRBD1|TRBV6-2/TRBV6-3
CASSYWDRPNYGYTF
TGTGCCAGCAGTTACTGGGACAGACCTAACTATGGCTACACCTTC
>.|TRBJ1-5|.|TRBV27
CASAFRGGASAQPQHF
TGTGCCAGCGCCTTCCGGGGAGGGGCCTCAGCTCAGCCCCAGCATTTT
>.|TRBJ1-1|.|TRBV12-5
CASGRRKRQGGTNTEAFF
TGTGCTAGTGGCCGCAGGAAACGTCAAGGGGGAACGAACACTGAAGCTTTCTTT
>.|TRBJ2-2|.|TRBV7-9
CASIASTRAYSTGELFF
TGTGCCAGCATCGCTTCCACGCGGGCTTATAGCACCGGGGAGCTGTTTTTT
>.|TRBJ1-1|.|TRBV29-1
CSAKAGMNTEAFF
TGCAGCGCAAAAGCGGGCATGAACACTGAAGCTTTCTTT
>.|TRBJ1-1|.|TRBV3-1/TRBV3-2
CASSQAVTEAFF
TGTGCCAGCAGCCAAGCGGTCACTGAAGCTTTCTTT
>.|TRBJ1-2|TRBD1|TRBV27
CASSSPSQGAVYGYTF
TGTGCCAGCAGTTCCCCCTCGCAGGGGGCTGTGTATGGCTACACCTTC
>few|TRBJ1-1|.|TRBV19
CASTPRGRAEATEAFF
TGTGCCAGTACTCCCCGGGGAAGGGCGGAGGCCACTGAAGCTTTCTTT
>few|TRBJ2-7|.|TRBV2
CASRDTLREQYF
TGTGCCAGCAGGGACACCTTGCGGGAGCAGTACTTC
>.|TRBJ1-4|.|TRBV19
CASSTIEKLFF
TGTGCCAGTAGTACAATTGAAAAACTGTTTTTT
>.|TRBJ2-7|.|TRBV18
CASSRTGESYEQYF
TGTGCCAGCTCCCGGACTGGAGAATCCTACGAGCAGTACTTC
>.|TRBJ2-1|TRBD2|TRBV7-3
CASSPRGALGNEQFF
TGTGCCAGCAGCCCGCGGGGGGCTCTCGGCAATGAGCAGTTCTTC
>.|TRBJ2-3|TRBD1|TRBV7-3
CASSSPLTPDRDPDTQYF
TGTGCCAGCAGCTCCCCGTTAACTCCCGACAGGGATCCAGATACGCAGTATTTT
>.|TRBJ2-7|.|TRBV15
CATSRERNRLERDEQYF
TGTGCCACCAGCAGAGAAAGGAACAGGTTGGAACGGGACGAGCAGTACTTC
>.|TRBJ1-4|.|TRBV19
CASRPNDGTWGEKLFF
TGTGCCAGTAGACCCAACGACGGGACATGGGGTGAAAAACTGTTTTTT
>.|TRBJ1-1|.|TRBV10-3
CAISAGAENTEAFF
TGTGCCATCAGTGCTGGGGCGGAGAACACTGAAGCTTTCTTT